This T cell receptor beta chain emerged from a study of blood T cell repertoires in COVID-19. About the research overall: The United States, Italy and Spain provided the acute and convalescent COVID-19 samples. T cells, B-cell-depleted T cells, or PBMCs provided the cDNA or gDNA that served as material.

In the authors' workflow: Amplification with reference gene primers provided the estimates of nucleated cell counts. Measured with immunoSEQ multiplex PCR; TCRdb has only the in-frame clones, and not every one. For V, J and clone size, that table is used; D and trimming come from the DNA. Seen here are roughly 220,000 clones, 80% to 90% observed once, and the top ten hold more than 1.2%. V dropped 4 bases and J dropped 4 bases, with 14 bases sitting between them. Germline V gives CDR1 SGHRS, CDR2 YFSETQ. There are 14 residues in the CDR3. The specimen was peripheral blood. This sequence was found in a woman in her thirties or forties who had recovered from COVID-19. The chain couples TRBV5-1 to TRBJ2-5, with D tentatively TRBD1 (6 bases). The CDR3 DNA reads as TGCGCCAGCAGCGCGACGACAGGTTTAGAGACCCAGTACTTC. This translates into CASSATTGLETQYF.